The 5 T cell receptor beta chains reported below all come from one sample, sequenced in a study of T-cell memory formation after mild COVID-19. TCRdb redid the calling of the 5' RACE reads with MiXCR, one entry per CDR3 protein. In the table there are about 560,000 distinct CDR3 sequences, roughly a fifth of which are singletons. Material: PBMCs or a T cell subset sorted from them (not recorded which). The receptors originated from an adult woman who had mild COVID-19 (a few samples of this study predate the infection). Cell type and time point are not known.

This clonotype was seen repeatedly, ten times or more. The genes are TRBV24-1 and TRBJ1-4; TRBD1 aligns across 7 bases. In germline, CDR1 is KGHDR, CDR2 SFDVKD. The CDR3 covers 20 residues. Germline trimming cut 3 bases from V and 7 bases from J; bases unmatched to any gene: 22. This CDR3 is CATSDPRDSLKSSTCEKLFF. The CDR3 DNA reads as TGTGCCACCAGTGATCCCCGGGACAGCCTCAAGTCATCAACTTGTGAAAAACTGTTTTTT.

The chain couples TRBV4-1 to TRBJ2-2, with 10 bases fitting TRBD1. The CDR3 runs 19 residues. Looked up from germline, CDR1 is MGHRA and CDR2 is YSYEKL. V gave up 3 bases and J gave up 1 base; unmatched junction bases: 11. CDR3 region: CASSHPGQGLQWNTGELFF. The CDR3 nucleotides are TGCGCCAGCAGCCATCCGGGACAGGGGTTACAATGGAACACCGGGGAGCTGTTTTTT.

This clonotype came up many times. V usage is TRBV12-3 or TRBV12-4 and J usage is TRBJ1-5; D ambiguous. There are 16 residues in the CDR3. Trimming removed 4 bases from V and 3 bases from J, with 16 bases in between. The DNA for the CDR3 is TGTGCCAGCAGTTCGGGATTTGACGGTATCAATCAGCCCCAGCATTTT. Encoded protein: CASSSGFDGINQPQHF.

The chain carries TRBV18 and TRBJ1-3; weak D call: TRBD1 (5 bases). This CDR3 comprises 15 residues. Germline V lookup: CDR1 KGHSH, CDR2 LQKENI. V was clipped by 3 bases and J by 4 bases, with 13 bases between them. The CDR3 protein is CASSPGREHGNTIYF. The DNA for the CDR3 is TGTGCCAGCTCACCCGGCAGGGAACACGGAAACACCATATATTTT.

Turning to this clonotype: A read error may account for a junction end that differs from germline. J is TRBJ2-1 and V is TRBV7-2; the D call may be TRBD1 or TRBD2 (5 bases each). CDR3 length: 13 residues. CDR1 and CDR2 from the germline V gene are SGHTA and FQGNSA. CDR3 nucleotides: TGTGCCAGCAGCCCGGGGTATGGGGGTTCCCATCCCTTC. Residues: CASSPGYGGSHPF.